The clone carrying this T cell receptor (beta chain) was detected ten times or more. The antigen is undetermined. The CDR3 extends 3 residues past the end of the read, so its final part is completed from the germline J gene. Between the trimmed V and J ends, which lost 2 bases and 8 bases, there was a span of 6 bases. This CDR3 is 12 amino acids long. Germline CDR1 and CDR2: LNHDA and SQIVND (reference sequence). Control and CVID samples contributed equal amounts of genomic DNA. Only in-frame clones appear in the TCRdb table, and some are missing; sequencing was by immunoSEQ multiplex PCR. There are about 19,000 clones in the sample, none observed a single time. This sample was included in a study of T cell clonality in common variable immunodeficiency. Study results and caveats: Reportedly, TCR beta sequences from common variable immunodeficiency showed fewer deletions and N-nucleotide insertions. TCRbeta clonality was increased in CVID versus healthy controls.

CVID subjects were neither ill nor on immunomodulatory or immunosuppressive medication at sampling. Heparinized whole blood, roughly 4.5 to 9 ml, came from each donor. This rearrangement joins TRBV19 to TRBJ1-4; D unclear. The TCR originated in a human donor with common variable immunodeficiency. Sequencing was performed on peripheral blood mononuclear cells. The CDR3 bases that were read are TGTGCCAGTAGTATAAAGGGCGAAAAA. Translated: CASSIKGEK. The full CDR3 is CASSIKGEKLFF.